The clone carrying this TCR beta chain was picked up many times. What it binds is unknown. The CDR3 covers 15 residues. Per germline, CDR1 MDHEN and CDR2 SYDVKM. The V and J ends lost 1 base and 4 bases respectively, with 13 bases between them. These data come from a study of T cells in Graves' hyperthyroidism and ophthalmopathy. General observations from the study: In blood, most of the thyroid clonotypes expanded above 0.001 were also present.

Amplified TCR beta CDR3 regions came from RNA transcripts. TCR CDR3 underwent first-round RT-PCR with the HTBI primer set. TCRdb recomputed calls from the multiplex PCR reads with MiXCR, one row per CDR3 protein. The sample lists around 340,000 distinct CDR3 sequences, about a sixth occurring once. The V gene is TRBV28, the J gene TRBJ1-1; D uncertain. Material for sequencing was blood. This clonotype originated in a woman aged 25 to 39 with Graves' hyperthyroidism that later progressed to Graves' ophthalmopathy. CDR3 in amino acids: CASSLLGRRPTEAFF. The CDR3 region has the DNA TGTGCCAGCAGTTTATTAGGGAGGAGGCCCACTGAAGCTTTCTTT.